This T cell receptor beta chain was retrieved from a study of metastatic and nonmetastatic thyroid tumors. At the level of the study: Repertoire comparison spanned blood and tumor or nodule tissue of malignant and benign thyroid patients.

MiXCR was used by TCRdb to re-call the PCR reads. The data contain 10,000 to 15,000 clones, 25% to 35% of them singletons. The V segment lost 0 bases and the J segment 0 bases; nucleotides outside the gene matches: 3. Per the germline V gene, CDR1 is SGDLS and CDR2 is YYNGEE. CDR3 length: 16 residues. No patient had received any treatment before thyroid surgery. The chain combines TRBV9 with TRBJ2-3; 8 nucleotides align to TRBD2. This sequence originates from a female donor with papillary thyroid cancer or a benign thyroid nodule (not recorded which). Some clones in this sample may be carry-over from other donors' samples. Sequencing used tumor tissue. The CDR3 region has the DNA TGTGCCAGCAGCGTAGCCGGGGGGGAGAGCACAGATACGCAGTATTTT. As protein: CASSVAGGESTDTQYF.